This TCR beta chain was identified in a study of OX40 agonist ivuxolimab in advanced cancers. Study at large: Ivuxolimab is an agonistic anti-OX40 (CD134) antibody, and patients were treated with it. One patient with hepatocellular carcinoma and two with cutaneous melanoma, three in all, had partial responses.

The protocol was immunoSEQ multiplex PCR, while the TCRdb copy is restricted to in-frame clones and leaves out a portion. The sample has fewer than 40,000 clones; 75% to 90% are singletons. Peripheral blood came from all dose cohorts at three timepoints. The sample consisted of CD4+ or CD8+ T cells sorted from blood, taken in a trial of the OX40 agonist ivuxolimab. This clonotype was obtained from an adult with an advanced solid tumor such as melanoma, head and neck, liver or kidney cancer.

CDR3 in amino acids: CASTQGGSSTDTQYF. CDR3 sequence (DNA): TGTGCCAGCACCCAAGGAGGATCTAGCACAGATACGCAGTATTTT. V is TRBV2 and J is TRBJ2-3, with a tentative D call TRBD2 (5 bases). The V gene lost 7 bases and the J gene lost 0 bases, with 14 bases spanning the gap. This CDR3 is built from 15 residues. Germline loops: CDR1 SNHLY, CDR2 FYNNEI.